This T cell receptor beta chain stems from a study of T cell repertoires in cytomegalovirus infection. The wider study: Indicated by public TCR beta signatures were CMV infection and matching HLA type. Study results and caveats: There were HLA-C-restricted CMV-specific TCR beta clonotypes dominating the ex vivo response. Identification of carriers of CMV plus the relevant HLA was achieved through cumulative public TCR beta family frequency.

TCRdb called the reads again in MiXCR, with one record for every CDR3 protein. The sample carries 740,000 or so distinct CDR3 sequences, 35% recorded once. This clonotype was observed a few times. Antigen: not known. Deletions cut 5 bases from V and 0 bases from J, with 13 bases between. This CDR3 is 16 amino acids long. The germline gives CDR1 SGHVS, CDR2 FQNEAQ. The sequenced sample consisted of PBMCs. The source is a human donor in good health (CMV status not recorded). Some clones in this sample may be carry-over from other donors' samples. The chain couples TRBV7-8 to TRBJ2-2; D tentatively reads TRBD1 or TRBD2 (5 bases each). The CDR3 sequence: CASSHRDGANTGELFF. The CDR3 nucleotides read TGTGCCAGCAGCCATCGGGACGGAGCGAACACCGGGGAGCTGTTTTTT.